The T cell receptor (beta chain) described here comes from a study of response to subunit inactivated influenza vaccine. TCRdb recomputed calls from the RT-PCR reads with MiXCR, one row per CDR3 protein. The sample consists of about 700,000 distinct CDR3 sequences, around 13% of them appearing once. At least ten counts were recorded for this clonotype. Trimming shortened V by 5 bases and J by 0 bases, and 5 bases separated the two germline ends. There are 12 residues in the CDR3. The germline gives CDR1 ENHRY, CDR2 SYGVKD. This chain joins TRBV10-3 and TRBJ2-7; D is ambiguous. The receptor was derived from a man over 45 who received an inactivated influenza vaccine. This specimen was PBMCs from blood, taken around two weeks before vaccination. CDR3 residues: CAISPSSYEQYF. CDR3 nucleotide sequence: TGTGCCATCAGTCCCTCCTCCTACGAGCAGTACTTC.